This TCR beta chain is drawn from a study of long-term antiretroviral therapy in people with HIV (dated by TCRdb to 2022 to 2024). For the study in its entirety: The earliest samples were collected roughly a decade before the 2015 WHO recommendation for immediate ART, at a time when ART was usually postponed until CD4 counts fell. A retrospective serial study tested whether changes in peripheral blood TRB repertoire composition and diversity were associated with ART initiation and durable HIV suppression. A total of 192 cryopreserved PBMC samples were contributed to the cohort by 30 adults with confirmed HIV infection, with samples collected serially over a mean of roughly six years (range 1-12). Among the roughly 30 participants with HIV, eleven to twelve were female. No cross-contamination during QIAcube processing turned up in test extractions that ran a monoclonal T-cell line alongside 30 or so polyclonal samples.

The investigation overall reported the following: Because pre-ART samples had limited cell numbers, profiling was done on unsorted PBMC rather than on sorted CD4+ and CD8+ T cells. Narrower CDR3 length ranges were observed in HIV repertoires than in controls, and an antigen-experienced repertoire with only a slight naive shift after ART was suggested by the network structure. Since PBMC availability was limited, sequencing covered only the TCR beta chain, with no alpha chain pairing. Starting ART was linked to a significant rise in TRB diversity, yet even with long-term ART the diversity remained significantly lower than in transplant donor controls. The samples were dated from about 2003 to 2018, and the ART regimens that were used may be less effective than current ART regimens. Expanded TRB clones identified before ART initiation dominated the repertoire across all time points, though the dominance fluctuated and decreased in many PLHIV after ART. No data were available on ART adherence, viral resistance or therapy changes, limiting inferences about post-ART repertoire changes.

Sequencing of the TRB variable region was done with the immunoSEQ hsTCRB v3.0 assay at survey level resolution. The targeted TRB sequencing depth was roughly 40,000-55,000 T-cell genomes per sample. TRB libraries were pooled and sequenced on an Illumina MiSeq using a v3 150-cycle kit. The paper's data handling went like this. Repertoire analysis was run in R within a reproducible Nextflow workflow that covered QC, data transformation and analysis. LymphoSeq2, an R package for exploring AIRR-Seq data, was used to implement custom analyses. A few samples yielding fewer than 5000 total TRB sequences were excluded, leaving 188 analyzed HIV repertoires. Of the approximately 190 retained HIV repertoires, 55 to 60 were collected before and about 130 after ART initiation. Each repertoire was downsampled to 5000 TRB nucleotide sequences, and summary statistics were averaged across 100 downsampling iterations. The analysis kept only TRB sequences whose CDR3 regions were at least seven amino acids long. Two measures captured diversity: a Shannon entropy-derived clonality score and the Gini coefficient. In repertoire networks, the top 5000 CDR3 amino acid sequences were linked whenever an edit distance of one separated two sequences. For TRB CDR3 amino acid sequences, GLIPH2 was used to predict antigen specificity groups and MHC restriction. To flag known CMV, EBV, HIV or tissue antigen associations, CDR3 amino acid sequences were matched against VDJdb and McPAS-TCR. Pre-ART, post-ART and control groups were compared with Wilcoxon signed-rank tests and Holm-Bonferroni correction. This immuneACCESS table, as held by TCRdb, lists in-frame sequences with V and J called but not all clones. Of the missing ones, under half trace to an unresolved V gene in checked studies; the others have no known cause. That table gives V, J and clone size, and the DNA gave D and trimming. A total of 23,000 or so clones appear in this sample, more than 65% of them only once. In total, the top ten clones hold approximately 5.1% of the sample.

The junction shows trimming of 1 base on V and 2 bases on J, and the gene matches do not reach 7 bases of it. The germline V gene sets CDR1 to SGHRS and CDR2 to YFSETQ. The CDR3 runs 16 amino acids, cysteine and phenylalanine included. Only the CDR3 part of the read is kept: 48 bases, read in frame from the first base. To be included, a participant needed at least one PBMC sample from before ART initiation plus at least two post-ART samples. Every participant with HIV received treatment in the United States of America. Before DNA extraction, cryopreserved samples of about 1-10 million PBMC were thawed and washed. At the time of the earliest PBMC sample, participants with HIV were aged between about 23 and 54 years. PBMC samples were contributed by each participant from 1-4 timepoints before ART initiation and 2-8 timepoints after ART initiation, with a median of 7 samples. Serial HIV viral load, CD4+ T-cell count, ART history and demographic data were obtained for every participant. Using a Qiagen kit on a QIAcube, genomic DNA was extracted from unsorted PBMC, with samples processed in batches of 12.

On this clone: The antigen it recognizes is unknown. Nothing much larger sits one base from this clone, and base qualities are not available.

The chain is assembled from TRBV5-1 and TRBJ1-2; 8 bases in the middle match TRBD1. The source material was unsorted PBMCs, sampled 0.3 years after starting antiretroviral therapy. This receptor was obtained from a man in his fifties with HIV. The DNA is as follows: TGCGCCAGCAGCTTGCCACGGCAGGGGGCAAACTATGGCTACACCTTC. Its translation reads: CASSLPRQGANYGYTF.